This TCR beta chain was captured by sequencing in a study of blood T cell repertoires in COVID-19. Study-wide context: Samples of COVID-19 (acute and convalescent) were obtained from the United States, Italy and Spain.

In the study's own analysis: Reference gene primer amplification yielded estimated nucleated cell counts. TCRdb's copy holds only in-frame clones and misses some; the assay was immunoSEQ multiplex PCR. V and J calls and clone size are copied from that table; D and trimming were computed from the DNA. Among tens of thousands of clones, 80% to 95% were seen once, and the ten largest hold roughly 0.72%. The CDR3 is made up of 13 amino acids. Germline CDR1 and CDR2: MNHEY and SVGAGI. Trimming took 6 bases from V and 7 from J, leaving 15 bases between them. Sample: peripheral blood. The receptor was isolated from a woman older than 75 with acute or convalescent COVID-19. This chain joins TRBV6-5 and TRBJ1-2; TRBD1 might be the D (6 bases). CDR3: CASSTPGGSGYTF. The CDR3 DNA reads TGTGCCAGCAGCACTCCGGGGGGCAGTGGCTACACCTTC.